This passage covers 25 T cell receptor beta chains from one sample sequenced in a study of cytotoxic CD8 clonotypes in ibrutinib-treated CLL. Using immunoSEQ multiplex PCR, the repertoire was profiled, and TCRdb retains in-frame clones only, with some absent. The table has approximately 150,000 clones, approximately 75% seen once. Source: PBMCs, taken after 12 months of ibrutinib treatment. These receptors originate from a human donor with chronic lymphocytic leukemia.

In this sample, this clone turned up a few times. This sequence joins TRBV9 and TRBJ1-1, with no clear D. CDR1 and CDR2 from the germline V gene are SGDLS and YYNGEE. V was clipped by 2 bases and J by 4 bases, with 12 bases between them. CDR3 length equals 14 residues. The CDR3 sequence: CASSVSPGSTEAFF. The CDR3 DNA reads as TGTGCCAGCAGCGTCTCTCCCGGAAGCACTGAAGCTTTCTTT.

This clone was seen a few times. V usage is TRBV19 and J usage is TRBJ2-1, with a possible D match to TRBD1 (6 bases). The V end was cut by 6 bases, the J end by 9 bases, with 12 bases between. CDR1 and CDR2 (germline): LNHDA, SQIVND (reference sequence). The CDR3 runs to 12 residues. The CDR3 here is CASSPRGSEQFF. CDR3 bases: TGTGCCAGTAGCCCGAGGGGGTCTGAGCAGTTCTTC.

CDR3 sequence: CSVDDEFGGSYNEQFF. The CDR3 coding sequence is TGCAGCGTTGATGACGAGTTTGGCGGCTCATACAATGAGCAGTTCTTC. This chain uses TRBV29-1 with TRBJ2-1; no definite D call. The CDR3 totals 16 residues. CDR1 is SQVTM, CDR2 ANQGSEA, per germline. Trimming pared 3 bases from V and 4 bases from J, leaving 19 bases between.

The V and J genes are TRBV19 and TRBJ2-7; no clear D gene. Germline V lookup: CDR1 LNHDA, CDR2 SQIVND (reference sequence). Trimming left V 6 bases short and J 3 bases short, with 9 bases between. This CDR3 has 12 amino acids. CDR3 in amino acids: CASSPRGYEQYF. The CDR3 coding sequence is TGTGCCAGTAGCCCTCGAGGCTACGAGCAGTACTTC.

This clone was observed a handful of times. The genes are TRBV9 and TRBJ2-7; D is perhaps TRBD1 (6 bases). This CDR3 has 16 amino acids. Germline values: CDR1 SGDLS, CDR2 YYNGEE. V lost 4 bases to trimming and J lost 2 bases, with 19 bases between them. CDR3 region: CASSPRLSDRTYEQYF. DNA for the CDR3: TGTGCCAGCAGCCCCCGCTTGTCTGACAGGACCTACGAGCAGTACTTC.

The rearrangement joins TRBV15 to TRBJ2-1; 12 positions match TRBD1. The CDR3 sequence is 15 residues long. Trimming removed 2 bases from V and 8 bases from J; junction bases left unmatched: 4. Germline CDR1 is LNHNV and CDR2 is YYDKDF (reference sequence). The CDR3 spells CATSRPGTGGDEQFF. The CDR3 DNA sequence: TGTGCCACCAGCAGACCCGGGACAGGGGGCGATGAGCAGTTCTTC.

The rearrangement links TRBV27 to TRBJ2-7; TRBD1 agrees at 9 bases. The V segment lost 5 bases and the J segment 3 bases; nucleotides outside the gene matches: 8. This CDR3 region has 15 residues. Germline V gives CDR1 MNHEY, CDR2 SMNVEV (reference sequence). The CDR3 region has the DNA TGTGCCAGCAGTCTAGGGGGGACAGGGAGCTACGAGCAGTACTTC. Amino acids: CASSLGGTGSYEQYF.

The chain recombines TRBV7-9 with TRBJ2-7; 10 bases are shared with TRBD1. CDR1 and CDR2 from the germline V gene are SEHNR and FQNEAQ (reference sequence). Trimming at V came to 3 bases and at J to 2 bases, leaving 4 bases not matched to a gene. The CDR3 length is 15 residues. The CDR3 spells CASSFGTGVPYEQYF. In DNA form, the CDR3 reads TGTGCCAGCAGCTTCGGGACAGGGGTTCCCTACGAGCAGTACTTC.

This rearrangement joins TRBV5-5 to TRBJ2-7; TRBD1 might be the D (6 bases). Trimming took off 4 bases at V and 2 bases at J, with 10 bases between the two ends. CDR1 is SGHKS and CDR2 is YYEKEE in the germline V gene (reference sequence). This CDR3 spans 13 amino acids. The CDR3 DNA follows: TGTGCCAGCAGCCCGGGACAAACCTACGAGCAGTACTTC. Protein: CASSPGQTYEQYF.

The chain links TRBV27 to TRBJ2-7, with unresolved D. Germline V gives CDR1 MNHEY, CDR2 SMNVEV (reference sequence). The CDR3 has 13 residues. Between the trimmed V and J ends, which lost 5 bases and 7 bases, there was a span of 15 bases. CDR3 coding DNA: TGTGCCAGCAGTCCCGGCCGCGGAAAGGAGCAGTACTTC. The encoded protein is CASSPGRGKEQYF.

The chain is built from TRBV2 and TRBJ1-4; D unresolved. The CDR3 has 11 amino acids. Trimming pared 7 bases from V and 6 bases from J, leaving 6 bases between. Germline V gene data show CDR1 as SNHLY and CDR2 as FYNNEI. CDR3 DNA sequence: TGTGCCAGCACCGGTCATGAAAAACTGTTTTTT. Translation: CASTGHEKLFF.

The rearrangement joins TRBV10-3 to TRBJ2-3; 10 nucleotides match TRBD1. The trim removed 3 bases at V and 4 bases at J, leaving 4 bases unmatched. Germline-derived CDR1 and CDR2 are ENHRY and SYGVKD. CDR3 length equals 15 residues. In DNA form, the CDR3 reads TGTGCCATCAGTGACCCAGGGACAGGGGCAGATACGCAGTATTTT. Amino acid sequence: CAISDPGTGADTQYF.

Of note for this clone: One end of the junction is discordant with germline, which a read error may explain. V is TRBV6-1 and J is TRBJ2-7; D may be TRBD1 (6 bases). The germline V gene encodes CDR1 MNHNS and CDR2 SASEGT. This CDR3 region has 15 residues. CDR3 region: CASSEDPWGLYEQYF. CDR3 coding DNA: TGTGCCAGCAGCGAAGATCCCTGGGGGCTCTACGAGCAGTACTTC.

This rearrangement joins TRBV11-2 to TRBJ1-2, with TRBD1 identical over 7 bases. Trimming removed 0 bases from V and 4 bases from J; junction bases left unmatched: 2. CDR3 length: 14 amino acids. The germline CDR1 and CDR2 sequences are SGHAT and FQNNGV. CDR3 coding DNA: TGTGCCAGCAGCTTAGAGACAGGGATCTATGGCTACACCTTC. Translating gives CASSLETGIYGYTF.

The gene calls are TRBV4-3 and TRBJ2-6; possibly TRBD1 for D (5 bases). CDR3 length: 18 amino acids. The V and J ends lost 0 bases and 3 bases respectively, with 15 bases between them. Germline V lookup: CDR1 LGHNA, CDR2 YSLEER. CDR3 protein: CASSQEGVRAGGANVLTF. CDR3 DNA: TGCGCCAGCAGCCAAGAAGGGGTCAGGGCAGGTGGGGCCAACGTCCTGACTTTC.

The chain combines TRBV6-5 with TRBJ2-7; 9 nucleotides agree with TRBD1. Germline values: CDR1 MNHEY, CDR2 SVGAGI. With V trimmed by 0 bases and J by 3 bases, 3 bases remained unmatched. This CDR3 contains 15 residues. The CDR3 sequence is CASSYSGTGHYEQYF. In DNA, the CDR3 is TGTGCCAGCAGTTACTCGGGGACAGGGCACTACGAGCAGTACTTC.

The chain joins TRBV7-2 to TRBJ2-7; D remains ambiguous. Germline lookup yields CDR1 SGHTA and CDR2 FQGNSA. The CDR3 is 11 amino acids. Trimming cost V 1 base and J 6 bases, with 4 bases left between them. The CDR3 loop reads CASSLGVEQYF. The CDR3 DNA follows: TGTGCCAGCAGCTTAGGCGTCGAGCAGTACTTC. Full variable domain (missing parts from reference TRBV7-2 and TRBJ2-7): GAGVSQSPSNKVTEKGKDVELRCDPISGHTALYWYRQSLGQGLEFLIYFQGNSAPDKSGLPSDRFSAERTGGSVSTLTIQRTQQEDSAVYLCASSLGVEQYFGPGTRLTVT.

The chain combines TRBV6-5 with TRBJ2-1; possibly TRBD1 or TRBD2 for D (5 bases each). V lost 0 bases, J lost 7 bases, and 13 bases lay in between. CDR1 is MNHEY, CDR2 SVGAGI, per germline. There are 15 residues in the CDR3. CDR3 in DNA: TGTGCCAGCAGTTACTCTGGGCCGGGGCGAAATGAGCAGTTCTTC. This encodes CASSYSGPGRNEQFF.

This rearrangement joins TRBV30 to TRBJ1-4, with a tentative D call TRBD1 (5 bases). This CDR3 comprises 14 residues. The germline V gene has CDR1 GTSNPN and CDR2 SVGIG (reference sequence). V was trimmed by 0 bases and J by 6 bases, leaving 11 bases between them. CDR3 nucleotide sequence: TGTGCCTGGAGTGTAGGAGGGGCTGATGAAAAACTGTTTTTT. Encoded protein: CAWSVGGADEKLFF.

This chain joins TRBV25-1 and TRBJ2-1; 11 nucleotides agree with TRBD2. V lost 3 bases to trimming and J lost 4 bases; unmatched junction nucleotides: 8. Germline V gene sequence: CDR1 MGHDK, CDR2 SYGVNS. The CDR3 extends over 17 amino acids. CDR3 DNA: TGTGCCAGCAGTGATAACTCCGGGACTAGCGGTTACAATGAGCAGTTCTTC. Translation gives CASSDNSGTSGYNEQFF.

This clone was counted a single time. V is TRBV7-9 and J is TRBJ1-1, with TRBD1 matching over 8 bases. CDR1 is SEHNR and CDR2 is FQNEAQ in the germline V gene (reference sequence). After removal of 5 bases from V and 4 bases from J, the junction contained 9 bases not matched to a gene. CDR3 length: 15 residues. This CDR3 is CASSPGQGKATEAFF. DNA for the CDR3: TGTGCCAGCAGCCCAGGACAGGGCAAAGCCACTGAAGCTTTCTTT.

J is TRBJ1-3 and V is TRBV7-8; the D is unclear. The CDR3 has 16 residues. With 0 bases removed from V and 0 bases from J, the gap between germline ends came to 9 bases. CDR1 and CDR2 from the germline V gene are SGHVS and FQNEAQ. The CDR3 DNA reads TGTGCCAGCAGCTTAGCAATCCGAAACTCTGGAAACACCATATATTTT. It specifies CASSLAIRNSGNTIYF.

V and J are TRBV10-2 and TRBJ1-6, with 8 bases lining up with TRBD1. In germline, CDR1 is WSHSY, CDR2 SAAADI. The CDR3 is made up of 18 amino acids. With 3 bases clipped from V and 9 bases from J, the junction kept 16 bases outside the gene matches. The CDR3 sequence is CASSDTQGAHPTGSPLHF. The DNA of the CDR3 is TGCGCCAGCAGTGATACCCAGGGGGCCCACCCCACGGGTTCACCCCTCCACTTT.

For this clone: Other DNA sequences in the sample encode the same CDR3. The CDR3 loop reads CASSVAGSYNEQFF. The CDR3 bases are TGTGCCAGCAGCGTAGCCGGCTCCTACAATGAGCAGTTCTTC. The rearrangement joins TRBV9 to TRBJ2-1; D is uncertain. The germline V gene has CDR1 SGDLS and CDR2 YYNGEE. The CDR3 runs 14 residues. V dropped 0 bases and J dropped 0 bases, with 4 bases sitting between them.

The rearrangement joins TRBV2 to TRBJ2-7; TRBD2 agrees at 7 bases. The junction had 6 bases not matched to a gene; V was cut back by 3 bases and J by 1 base. Per the germline V gene, CDR1 is SNHLY and CDR2 is FYNNEI. This CDR3 contains 15 residues. CDR3 amino acids: CASSDRGVASYEQYF. CDR3 bases: TGTGCCAGCAGTGACCGGGGGGTAGCGTCCTACGAGCAGTACTTC.